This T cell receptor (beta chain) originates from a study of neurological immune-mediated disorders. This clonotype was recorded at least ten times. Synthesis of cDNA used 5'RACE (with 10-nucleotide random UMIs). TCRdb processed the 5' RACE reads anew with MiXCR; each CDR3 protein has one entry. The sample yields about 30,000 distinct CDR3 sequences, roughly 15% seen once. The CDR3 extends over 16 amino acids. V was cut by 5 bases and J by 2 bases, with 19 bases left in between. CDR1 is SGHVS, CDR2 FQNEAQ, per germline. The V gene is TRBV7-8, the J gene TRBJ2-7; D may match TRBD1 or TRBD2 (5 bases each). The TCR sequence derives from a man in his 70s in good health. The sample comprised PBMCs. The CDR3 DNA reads TGTGCCAGCAGCCCAGATGGGGGAGCCTGGGCCTACGAGCAGTACTTC. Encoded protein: CASSPDGGAWAYEQYF.